The text below deals with one T cell receptor (beta chain). Its target is not known. CDR1 is SEHNR and CDR2 is FQNEAQ in the germline V gene (reference sequence). The CDR3 loop spans 15 amino acids. Between the trimmed V and J ends, which lost 6 bases and 4 bases, there was a span of 13 bases. With 60 Vbeta and 13 Jbeta primers, the PCR was carried out. Some clones are missing from TCRdb's copy, which holds only in-frame ones; the method was immunoSEQ multiplex PCR. Here the sample table reports about 170,000 clones. This record comes from a study of cytomegalovirus exposure and HLA in healthy donors. Study-level results: Earlier analysis yielded a pattern in which most TCR beta V segments were productive about 87% or about 30% of the time. Donor immune exposure was known only as CMV serostatus. Roughly uniform sequencing depth across donors was assumed, possibly incorrectly.

The TCR originated in a woman aged 18 to 35 in good health and CMV-seropositive. The chain is built from TRBV7-9 and TRBJ2-6; D unresolved. The material sequenced was PBMCs. The CDR3 DNA is TGTGCCAGCAGTCCCCAGTGGGCAGGGGCCAACGTCCTGACTTTC. It translates to CASSPQWAGANVLTF.